The clone carrying this T cell receptor (beta chain) was detected a few times. Patients who had autoimmune disease history or got systemic immunosuppression were left out. Repertoires were generated with immunoSEQ multiplex PCR, while TCRdb's copy carries only in-frame clones and drops some. This sample has more than 55,000 clones, with roughly 80% found just once. This entry is derived from a study of OX40 agonist ivuxolimab in advanced cancers. Study-wide context: Patient treatment consisted of intravenous ivuxolimab administration every 2 weeks at 0.01 to 10 mg/kg. Three patients got partial responses; one had hepatocellular carcinoma and two had cutaneous melanoma.

From germline, CDR1 is KGHSH and CDR2 LQKENI. This CDR3 region has 15 residues. With 2 bases clipped from V and 1 base from J, the junction kept 3 bases outside the gene matches. The input for sequencing was CD4+ or CD8+ T cells sorted from blood, taken in a trial of the OX40 agonist ivuxolimab. The receptor was derived from an adult with an advanced solid tumor such as melanoma, head and neck, liver or kidney cancer. J is TRBJ2-7 and V is TRBV18; 9 bases fit TRBD2. CDR3 nucleotides: TGTGCCAGCTCACCAATCCTAGCGGGATCCTACGAGCAGTACTTC. It encodes CASSPILAGSYEQYF.